This T cell receptor (beta chain) was obtained from a study of CD8+CD57+ T cells in acquired aplastic anemia. Sequencing was done on patients that had shown CD8+CD57+ cell expansion by flow cytometry. Patient blood was sampled before any therapy had been received. The use of genomic DNA as template underpinned the TCR beta VDJ and CDR3 profiling. One entry per CDR3 protein, called by TCRdb with MiXCR from the reads. The profile shows some 170,000 distinct CDR3 sequences, 45% to 55% of them singletons. The V and J ends lost 4 bases and 3 bases respectively, with 27 bases between them. CDR1 LGHDT and CDR2 YNNKEL come from the germline V gene (reference sequence). The CDR3 extends over 19 amino acids.

The receptor's source is a human donor with aplastic anemia. The sample consisted of sorted CD4+, CD8+, or CD8+CD57+ T cells (not recorded which) from PBMCs. The V call is TRBV3-1, the J call TRBJ1-1; D gene uncertain. Here the CDR3 reads CASSPPGRSGEGLHTEAFF. The CDR3 DNA reads TGTGCCAGCAGCCCGCCCGGCCGGAGCGGTGAGGGCTTACACACTGAAGCTTTCTTT.